These T cell receptor beta chains were read from a single sample in a study of cytomegalovirus exposure and HLA in healthy donors. Only in-frame clones appear in the TCRdb table, and some are missing; sequencing was by immunoSEQ multiplex PCR. The sample holds 200,000 or so clones, more than 75% seen once. The sequenced sample consisted of PBMCs. These receptors all come from a woman between 50 and 59 years old in good health and CMV-seropositive. Both conserved end residues are part of each CDR3. Fields, in order: D gene, clone size, V gene, J gene, CDR3 protein, CDR3 DNA. A D gene is named only where the DNA matches it firmly. Clone size, where shown, is once, few, many, or a class for clones that have expanded.

TRBD1	once	TRBV7-2	TRBJ1-5	CASSLATGPHQPQHF	TGTGCCAGCAGCTTAGCGACAGGGCCCCATCAGCCCCAGCATTTT
.	.	TRBV18	TRBJ1-5	CASSPPHTGSGQPQHF	TGTGCCAGCTCACCACCTCATACAGGATCTGGTCAGCCCCAGCATTTT
.	.	TRBV19	TRBJ1-4	CASSSGSATNEKLFF	TGTGCCAGTAGTTCCGGTAGCGCAACTAATGAAAAACTGTTTTTT
TRBD2	.	TRBV5-4	TRBJ2-5	CASSLFLAGGRETQYF	TGTGCCAGCAGCTTGTTTCTAGCGGGGGGGAGAGAGACCCAGTACTTC
.	.	TRBV28	TRBJ2-1	CASSLRLSGSEQFF	TGTGCCAGCAGTTTAAGGCTCTCGGGTAGTGAGCAGTTCTTC
.	.	TRBV4-1	TRBJ2-4	CASGPGGHLAKNIQYF	TGCGCCAGCGGCCCCGGCGGCCATCTAGCCAAAAACATTCAGTACTTC
TRBD2	.	TRBV5-1	TRBJ2-1	CASSDGLAGHNEQFF	TGCGCCAGCAGCGACGGACTAGCGGGGCACAATGAGCAGTTCTTC
.	.	TRBV5-6	TRBJ2-7	CASSLISEAGEQYF	TGTGCCAGCAGCCTTATCTCGGAGGCAGGCGAGCAGTACTTC
.	.	TRBV11-2	TRBJ2-2	CASSLVSANTGELFF	TGTGCCAGCAGCTTAGTTAGTGCGAACACCGGGGAGCTGTTTTTT
.	.	TRBV6-5	TRBJ1-2	CASSYSPTTNYGYTF	TGTGCCAGCAGTTACTCTCCGACTACTAACTATGGCTACACCTTC
TRBD1	.	TRBV4-1	TRBJ2-3	CASSQLRQGAKSDTQYF	TGCGCCAGCAGCCAACTACGACAGGGGGCGAAATCAGATACGCAGTATTTT
.	.	TRBV5-4	TRBJ1-2	CASSRLVIDRREGYTF	TGTGCCAGCAGCCGATTAGTAATTGACAGGAGAGAGGGCTACACCTTC
.	.	TRBV27	TRBJ1-2	CASSLRRSNYGYTF	TGTGCCAGCAGTTTACGCAGAAGTAACTATGGCTACACCTTC
TRBD1	.	TRBV6-5	TRBJ1-2	CASSPNRGLGYGYTF	TGTGCCAGCAGCCCAAACAGGGGTTTAGGCTATGGCTACACCTTC
TRBD2	.	TRBV30	TRBJ2-1	CAWSRTRGEQFF	TGTGCCTGGAGTCGGACTAGGGGTGAGCAATTCTTC
TRBD1	.	TRBV28	TRBJ1-5	CASSSPEGARQPQHF	TGTGCCAGCAGCTCCCCCGAGGGGGCCCGTCAGCCCCAGCATTTT
.	.	TRBV5-1	TRBJ2-1	CASSPTGNEQFF	TGCGCCAGCAGCCCGACAGGAAATGAGCAGTTCTTC
TRBD2	.	TRBV7-6	TRBJ2-3	CASSLGLARPSTDTQYF	TGTGCCAGCAGCTTAGGACTAGCGCGGCCCAGCACAGATACGCAGTATTTT
TRBD1	few	TRBV18	TRBJ2-2	CASSPPDRVNTGELFF	TGTGCCAGCTCACCACCGGACAGGGTTAACACCGGGGAGCTGTTTTTT
TRBD1	.	TRBV5-1	TRBJ1-6	CASRLKPGQGGFERNSPLHF	TGCGCCAGCCGCTTGAAACCGGGACAGGGAGGGTTTGAAAGGAATTCACCCCTCCACTTT
TRBD1	.	TRBV19	TRBJ2-2	CASSRQGRSGELFF	TGTGCCAGTTCCCGACAGGGGAGGTCCGGGGAGCTGTTTTTT
.	.	TRBV15	TRBJ2-1	CATSRDGGRYNEQFF	TGTGCCACCAGCAGAGATGGGGGCAGATACAATGAGCAGTTCTTC
TRBD2	.	TRBV7-9	TRBJ2-1	CASSFTGTTYNEQFF	TGTGCCAGCAGCTTCACCGGGACTACCTACAATGAGCAGTTCTTC
TRBD2	once	TRBV15	TRBJ2-1	CATRGVQSSYNEQFF	TGTGCCACCCGGGGGGTCCAGAGCTCCTACAATGAGCAGTTCTTC
TRBD2	.	TRBV19	TRBJ2-1	CASKQAGGPSFF	TGTGCCAGTAAGCAAGCGGGAGGGCCATCGTTCTTC
.	few	TRBV10-3	TRBJ1-1	CAISESQETVEAFF	TGTGCCATCAGTGAGTCACAAGAGACTGTCGAAGCTTTCTTT
TRBD1	few	TRBV11-2	TRBJ2-5	CASSLQGAVETQYF	TGTGCCAGCAGCTTACAGGGGGCGGTCGAGACCCAGTACTTC
.	.	TRBV19	TRBJ1-2	CASKIDGNPYGYTF	TGTGCCAGTAAAATAGACGGTAACCCTTATGGCTACACCTTC
TRBD1	.	TRBV5-5	TRBJ1-1	CASSSGQGHHMNTEAFF	TGTGCCAGCAGCTCTGGACAGGGGCACCATATGAACACTGAAGCTTTCTTT
.	.	TRBV5-1	TRBJ2-3	CASSRDNTDTQYF	TGCGCCAGCAGCAGGGACAACACAGATACGCAGTATTTT
.	once	TRBV21-1	TRBJ1-3	CASSYTDGNSGNTIYF	TGTGCCAGCAGTTACACCGACGGGAACTCTGGAAACACCATATATTTT
.	.	TRBV7-9	TRBJ1-2	CASSLLAVSNYGYTF	TGTGCCAGCAGCTTATTGGCAGTCTCTAACTATGGCTACACCTTC
.	.	TRBV11-2	TRBJ1-1	CASPRYRQAMAAFF	TGTGCCAGCCCACGATACCGACAGGCCATGGCAGCTTTCTTT
.	.	TRBV4-3	TRBJ1-3	CASSQSRGSGNTIYF	TGCGCCAGCAGCCAATCCAGGGGCTCTGGAAACACCATATATTTT
TRBD2	.	TRBV27	TRBJ2-1	CASSPLAGVSNEQFF	TGTGCCAGCAGTCCGCTAGCGGGGGTTTCGAATGAGCAGTTCTTC
TRBD1	.	TRBV18	TRBJ1-2	CASSPVTGGNYGYTF	TGTGCCAGCTCACCAGTGACAGGGGGTAACTATGGCTACACCTTC
.	.	TRBV6-5	TRBJ1-2	CASSQQRAGGYTF	TGTGCCAGCAGTCAACAGCGGGCGGGTGGCTACACCTTC
.	.	TRBV7-2	TRBJ1-1	CASSPSEAFF	TGTGCCAGCAGCCCCAGTGAAGCTTTCTTT
TRBD1	.	TRBV2	TRBJ2-4	CASSEQGTGWLLAKNSQYF	TGTGCCAGCAGTGAACAAGGGACAGGGTGGCTGTTAGCCAAAAACAGTCAGTACTTC
TRBD1	.	TRBV28	TRBJ2-7	CASSLSRGNEQYF	TGTGCCAGCAGTTTAAGCAGGGGGAACGAGCAGTACTTC
.	.	TRBV6-1	TRBJ2-1	CASLLGTGPYNEQFF	TGTGCCAGCTTATTGGGAACAGGGCCCTACAATGAGCAGTTCTTC
TRBD1	.	TRBV6-1	TRBJ1-6	CASSELDRFPTYNSPLHF	TGTGCCAGCAGTGAATTGGACAGGTTCCCGACCTATAATTCACCCCTCCACTTT
TRBD1	.	TRBV18	TRBJ2-2	CASSYSLLQGASAGELFF	TGTGCCAGCTCCTACTCGCTACTTCAGGGGGCCTCGGCCGGGGAGCTGTTTTTT
.	.	TRBV4-3	TRBJ1-6	CASSQGPGGPAPLHF	TGCGCCAGCAGCCAAGGCCCCGGAGGGCCAGCACCCCTCCACTTT